The 28 T cell receptor beta chains presented below share a single source sample, sequenced in a study of blood T cell repertoires in COVID-19. Some clones are missing from TCRdb's copy, which holds only in-frame ones; the method was immunoSEQ multiplex PCR. The sample comprises approximately 270,000 clones, 75% to 90% of which are singletons, and approximately 1.9% rests with the top ten. Sequences were obtained from PBMCs or T cells enriched from blood (not recorded which). These receptors were taken from a woman in her forties or fifties who had recovered from COVID-19.

The rearrangement uses TRBV6-6 and TRBJ2-3, with 15 nucleotides matching TRBD2. Trimming cost V 5 bases and J 1 base; bases outside gene matches: 10. CDR1 is MNHNY and CDR2 is SVGAGI in the germline V gene (reference sequence). The CDR3 extends over 19 amino acids. The CDR3: CASSLLGLAGGPGTDTQYF. CDR3 nucleotide sequence: TGTGCCAGCAGTCTACTGGGACTAGCGGGAGGTCCCGGCACAGATACGCAGTATTTT.

The chain has TRBV7-2 and TRBJ1-2, with 8 bases that match TRBD1. After removal of 7 bases from V and 8 bases from J, the junction contained 12 bases not matched to a gene. The germline V gene has CDR1 SGHTA and CDR2 FQGNSA. The length of the CDR3 is 14 residues. The CDR3 bases are TGTGCCAGCACCCACCGGACAGGGTTCGAAGGCTACACCTTC. This encodes CASTHRTGFEGYTF.

V and J are TRBV10-3 and TRBJ1-1; D is perhaps TRBD1 (6 bases). The V gene lost 3 bases and the J gene lost 2 bases, with 10 bases spanning the gap. The CDR3 sequence is 14 residues long. Germline loops: CDR1 ENHRY, CDR2 SYGVKD. In DNA, the CDR3 is TGTGCCATCAGTGATAAGGGGGAAAACACTGAAGCTTTCTTT. Translated: CAISDKGENTEAFF.

The chain uses TRBV19 and TRBJ2-1, with no clear D. The CDR3 is 11 amino acids. Germline CDR1 and CDR2: LNHDA and SQIVND (reference sequence). The V end lost 5 bases, the J end lost 8 bases, and 7 bases lay between the germline ends. The CDR3 spells CASSQSHEQFF. The CDR3 region has the DNA TGTGCCAGTAGTCAGTCCCATGAGCAGTTCTTC.

This clone appeared once. The chain has TRBV5-4 and TRBJ2-7; D is perhaps TRBD1 (5 bases). This CDR3 spans 14 amino acids. Trimming shortened V by 1 base and J by 6 bases, and 14 bases separated the two germline ends. Germline CDR1 SGHNT, CDR2 YYREEE (reference sequence). CDR3: CASSLLGAPLEQYF. DNA for the CDR3: TGTGCCAGCAGCTTGCTAGGGGCGCCCCTCGAGCAGTACTTC.

Turning to this clone: The junction does not match germline at one end; this may be a read error. The V gene is TRBV5-1, the J gene TRBJ1-1; 7 bases are a match to TRBD1. The length of the CDR3 is 16 residues. In germline, CDR1 is SGHRS, CDR2 YFSETQ. CDR3 coding DNA: TGCGCCAGCAGCTCACATTCCCAGGGGGGAAACAATGAAGCTTTCTTT. Translated, it gives CASSSHSQGGNNEAFF.

The V gene is TRBV7-9, the J gene TRBJ1-6, with 7 nucleotides matching TRBD1. The CDR3 is 16 amino acids. From germline, CDR1 is SEHNR and CDR2 FQNEAQ (reference sequence). J gave up 8 bases and V 5 bases, and 12 bases lay outside the gene matches. CDR3: CASSRETGIWHSPLHF. CDR3 nucleotides: TGTGCCAGCAGCCGAGAGACAGGGATTTGGCATTCACCCCTCCACTTT.

The chain carries TRBV2 and TRBJ2-1, with 16 bases fitting TRBD2. Germline trimming cut 10 bases from V and 7 bases from J; bases unmatched to any gene: 4. Germline-derived CDR1 and CDR2 are SNHLY and FYNNEI. CDR3 length: 14 amino acids. CDR3 sequence: CATQGLAGGNEQFF. CDR3 coding DNA: TGTGCCACGCAGGGACTAGCGGGAGGGAATGAGCAGTTCTTC.

The chain has TRBV2 and TRBJ2-2, with unresolved D. V was cut by 7 bases and J by 6 bases, with 6 bases left in between. Germline CDR1 reads SNHLY; CDR2 reads FYNNEI. The CDR3 runs 11 residues. CDR3 in DNA: TGTGCCAGCAACTCGGCCGGGGAGCTGTTTTTT. This sequence encodes CASNSAGELFF.

CDR3 nucleotides: TGTGCCATCAGTGGGACAGGGGGCAGTCAGCCCCAGCATTTT. This sequence encodes CAISGTGGSQPQHF. The genes are TRBV10-3 and TRBJ1-5; 11 positions agree with TRBD1. Trimming at V came to 4 bases and at J to 6 bases, leaving 2 bases not matched to a gene. The CDR3 extends over 14 amino acids. CDR1 is ENHRY and CDR2 is SYGVKD in the germline V gene.

The chain is built from TRBV5-5 and TRBJ2-7, with 8 bases fitting TRBD2. This CDR3 has 15 residues. The V and J ends lost 2 bases and 3 bases, in that order; junction bases with no gene match: 7. Germline CDR1 is SGHKS and CDR2 is YYEKEE (reference sequence). CDR3 loop: CASSLVLAAFYEQYF. CDR3 nucleotide sequence: TGTGCCAGCAGCTTAGTACTAGCGGCTTTCTACGAGCAGTACTTC.

The V and J genes are TRBV18 and TRBJ2-1; TRBD2 matches at 7 bases. CDR3 length: 15 residues. Germline assignment: CDR1 KGHSH and CDR2 LQKENI. V was pared by 8 bases and J by 0 bases, with 7 bases of the junction left unmatched. As DNA, the CDR3 is TGTGCCAGCACCTCCGTAGCGGGCTCCTACAATGAGCAGTTCTTC. It is translated as CASTSVAGSYNEQFF.

This clone was observed a handful of times. This chain uses TRBV6-4 with TRBJ2-1; 8 nucleotides line up with TRBD1. Germline CDR1 and CDR2: MRHNA and SNTAGT. The CDR3 consists of 18 residues. The V gene end was trimmed by 0 bases and the J gene end by 10 bases; junction bases not matched to a gene: 17. CDR3 protein: CASSDSVVIGPGGSEQFF. The CDR3, as DNA: TGTGCCAGCAGTGACTCTGTAGTTATCGGGCCAGGGGGCTCGGAGCAGTTCTTC.

V is TRBV9 and J is TRBJ2-6; no reliable D call. The CDR3 covers 17 residues. Germline CDR1 and CDR2: SGDLS and YYNGEE. V lost 3 bases to trimming and J lost 0 bases, with 13 bases between them. The CDR3 sequence is CASSAVKQSSGANVLTF. CDR3 DNA: TGTGCCAGCAGCGCCGTTAAACAGAGCTCTGGGGCCAACGTCCTGACTTTC.

The chain combines TRBV28 with TRBJ1-2; 7 nucleotides align to TRBD1. CDR3 length equals 14 residues. Germline CDR1 reads MDHEN; CDR2 reads SYDVKM. The V and J ends lost 7 bases and 1 base, in that order; junction bases with no gene match: 6. CDR3 region: CASTPGGYNYGYTF. CDR3 nucleotides: TGTGCCAGCACACCAGGGGGATATAACTATGGCTACACCTTC.

The CDR3 region is CASSRRLMNTEAFF. The CDR3 DNA follows: TGTGCCAGCAGTCGAAGACTCATGAACACTGAAGCTTTCTTT. V usage is TRBV27 and J usage is TRBJ1-1; D not certain. The CDR3 contains 14 residues. The germline V and J ends were trimmed by 5 bases and 0 bases, with 10 bases remaining between them. Germline CDR1 MNHEY, CDR2 SMNVEV (reference sequence).

This clone was counted once. The rearrangement uses TRBV18 and TRBJ2-7; D may be TRBD2 (7 bases). The CDR3 consists of 14 residues. V gave up 3 bases and J gave up 5 bases, with 14 bases separating them. The germline V gene has CDR1 KGHSH and CDR2 LQKENI. The CDR3 sequence: CASSPNTGGDEQYF. In nucleotides, the CDR3 is TGTGCCAGCTCACCCAATACGGGGGGCGACGAGCAGTACTTC.

The genes are TRBV28 and TRBJ1-3, with 7 bases identical to TRBD1. V shed 5 bases, J shed 6 bases, and the junction held 7 bases outside the gene matches. The CDR3 spans 14 residues. The germline V gene has CDR1 MDHEN and CDR2 SYDVKM. The DNA for the CDR3 is TGTGCCAGCAGTCCGGGACAGAACCCAAACACCATATATTTT. It specifies CASSPGQNPNTIYF.

This chain's CDR3 is CASSLSGWGGGAIRADTQYF. The DNA of the CDR3 is TGTGCCAGCAGTTTATCGGGCTGGGGAGGTGGAGCTATTAGGGCAGATACGCAGTATTTT. This sequence joins TRBV27 and TRBJ2-3; perhaps TRBD2 as D (6 bases). Germline CDR1 is MNHEY and CDR2 is SMNVEV (reference sequence). V shed 0 bases and J shed 4 bases, with 26 bases lying between them. CDR3 length: 20 amino acids.

The chain has TRBV5-1 and TRBJ2-5, with D maybe TRBD1 (6 bases). Trimming removed 0 bases at V and 2 bases at J, with 8 bases between. CDR1 and CDR2 (germline): SGHRS, YFSETQ. CDR3 length: 14 amino acids. In DNA form, the CDR3 reads TGCGCCAGCAGCTTGGCCGGGACACAAGAGACCCAGTACTTC. It specifies CASSLAGTQETQYF.

This chain uses TRBV7-8 with TRBJ2-3; D unresolved. The CDR3 covers 14 residues. Between the trimmed V and J ends, which lost 1 base and 2 bases, there was a span of 7 bases. In germline, CDR1 is SGHVS, CDR2 FQNEAQ. The CDR3 DNA follows: TGTGCCAGCAGCTTAGGAACTTACACAGATACGCAGTATTTT. Translation: CASSLGTYTDTQYF.

V and J are TRBV5-1 and TRBJ1-1; D may be TRBD1 (5 bases). This CDR3 has 14 residues. Germline CDR1 and CDR2: SGHRS and YFSETQ. Trimming pared 2 bases from V and 4 bases from J, leaving 12 bases between. The CDR3 DNA is TGCGCCAGCAGCTTTCAGGGCCCTAGCACTGAAGCTTTCTTT. Its protein product is CASSFQGPSTEAFF.

The table lists this clone with a few counts. V usage is TRBV4-2 and J usage is TRBJ2-2; a possible D gene is TRBD1 (7 bases). This CDR3 has 16 amino acids. From germline, CDR1 is LGHNA and CDR2 YNFKEQ. V dropped 3 bases and J dropped 3 bases, with 14 bases sitting between them. CDR3 DNA sequence: TGTGCCAGCAGCCAGGGGGGACAGAGTTACACCGGGGAGCTGTTTTTT. Its protein is CASSQGGQSYTGELFF.

CDR3 sequence: CAISGQGNTEAFF. The CDR3 nucleotides are TGTGCCATCAGTGGACAGGGGAACACTGAAGCTTTCTTT. This chain connects TRBV10-3 to TRBJ1-1, with 7 bases aligning to TRBD1. CDR1 and CDR2 (germline): ENHRY, SYGVKD. This CDR3 is built from 13 residues. Losses at the gene ends were 4 bases for V and 1 base for J; bases not matched to a gene: 0.

The genes are TRBV29-1 and TRBJ1-1, with D maybe TRBD1 (5 bases). This CDR3 has 12 residues. Trimming removed 8 bases from V and 8 bases from J, with 18 bases in between. In germline, CDR1 is SQVTM, CDR2 ANQGSEA. The CDR3 reads CSIQELEYEAFF. CDR3 sequence (DNA): TGCAGCATACAGGAATTGGAGTACGAAGCTTTCTTT.

The genes are TRBV18 and TRBJ2-1, with D possibly being TRBD2 (7 bases). This CDR3 is 15 amino acids long. Deletions cut 2 bases from V and 2 bases from J, with 10 bases between. Germline CDR1 and CDR2: KGHSH and LQKENI. The CDR3 reads CASSPGRGTYNEQFF. The CDR3 region has the DNA TGTGCCAGCTCACCAGGGAGGGGGACCTACAATGAGCAGTTCTTC.

V and J are TRBV7-2 and TRBJ2-1, with TRBD1 identical over 9 bases. The CDR3 loop spans 15 amino acids. Germline lookup yields CDR1 SGHTA and CDR2 FQGNSA. V shed 5 bases and J 2 bases; nucleotides not matched to a gene: 4. The DNA for the CDR3 is TGTGCCAGCAGCCTAGGGACAGGGACCTACAATGAGCAGTTCTTC. It encodes CASSLGTGTYNEQFF.

This clone was found once. This chain links TRBV12-3 or TRBV12-4 with TRBJ1-2, with 8 positions matching TRBD1. Trimming at V came to 6 bases and at J to 7 bases, leaving 7 bases not matched to a gene. The CDR3 runs to 13 residues. The CDR3 DNA reads as TGTGCCAGCAGCCGGGACAGGAGCTTTGGCTACACCTTC. It is translated as CASSRDRSFGYTF.